This T cell receptor (beta chain) was recovered during a study of blood T cell repertoires in COVID-19. Study background: T cells, B-cell-depleted T cells, or PBMCs provided the cDNA or gDNA that served as material.

J gave up 10 bases and V 5 bases, and 14 bases lay outside the gene matches. In germline, CDR1 is SGDLS, CDR2 YYNGEE. CDR3 length equals 16 residues. The protocol was immunoSEQ multiplex PCR, while the TCRdb copy is restricted to in-frame clones and leaves out a portion. The sample has about 400,000 clones; just under 90% are singletons. Individuals drawn from some 25 US areas were about 18 to 100 years old. Each recovered donor of Cohort 3 presented with two negative PCRs, clearance, or symptom resolution. The origin of this receptor is a woman aged 30 to 39 who had recovered from COVID-19. The chain employs TRBV9 and TRBJ1-6; the match to TRBD1 covers 8 bases. The specimen was PBMCs or T cells enriched from blood (not recorded which). Written as DNA, the CDR3 is TGTGCCAGCAGTTTATACGATCAGGGGGCATTCTCACCCCTCCACTTT. This encodes CASSLYDQGAFSPLHF.